The T cell receptor beta chain described here comes from a study of circulating and synovial CD4+ cells in juvenile arthritis. CDR1 is MNHEY and CDR2 is SMNVEV in the germline V gene (reference sequence). CDR3 length: 17 amino acids. Comment on this clone: The junction departs from germline at one end; a sequencing error may be responsible.

Produced via immunoSEQ multiplex PCR; TCRdb's table is partial and in-frame only. The data contain just over 35,000 clones, 90% to 95% of them singletons. This TCR derives from a human donor with juvenile idiopathic arthritis. Sequenced sample: CD4+ T cells from blood. The rearrangement links TRBV27 to TRBJ2-4, with TRBD1 matching 8 bases. CDR3 nucleotides: TGTGCCAGCGGTTTCTCCACGGACAGGGAGGTCAAAAACATTCAGTACTTC. Its translation is CASGFSTDREVKNIQYF.